This TCR beta chain originates from a study of shared clonotypes between healthy human individuals. Study-wide context: Each donor had three CD4 naive, three CD4 memory, two CD8 naive and one CD8 memory plate.

The CDR3 spans 13 residues. CDR1 is SGHVS and CDR2 is FQNEAQ in the germline V gene. V was clipped by 5 bases and J by 2 bases, with 8 bases between them. Those who donated were healthy HIV-negative adults, with no recent acute infections or vaccinations reported. Generated by immunoSEQ multiplex PCR, the TCRdb table keeps only in-frame clones and is missing some. The sample holds 2 million to 3 million clones, approximately 93% seen once. V gene TRBV7-8 combines with J gene TRBJ2-3; D unresolved. The sample was naive CD4+ T cells from PBMCs. The sample's subset: CD45RA+ positively selected. The receptor comes from a man aged 18-30 years in good health. Some clones in this sample may be carry-over from other donors' samples. The CDR3 loop reads CASSGRTTDTQYF. CDR3 coding DNA: TGTGCCAGCAGCGGGCGGACCACAGATACGCAGTATTTT.